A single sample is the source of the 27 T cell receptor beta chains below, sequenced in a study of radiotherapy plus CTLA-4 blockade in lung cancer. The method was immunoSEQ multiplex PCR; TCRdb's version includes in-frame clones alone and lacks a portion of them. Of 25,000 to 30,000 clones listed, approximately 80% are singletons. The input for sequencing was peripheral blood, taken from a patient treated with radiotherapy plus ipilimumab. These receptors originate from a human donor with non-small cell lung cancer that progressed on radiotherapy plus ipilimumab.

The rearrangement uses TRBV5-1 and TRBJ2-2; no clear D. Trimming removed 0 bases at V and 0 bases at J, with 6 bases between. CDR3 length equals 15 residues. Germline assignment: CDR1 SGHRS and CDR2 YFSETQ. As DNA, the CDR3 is TGCGCCAGCAGCTTGGACAGTGCGAACACCGGGGAGCTGTTTTTT. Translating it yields CASSLDSANTGELFF.

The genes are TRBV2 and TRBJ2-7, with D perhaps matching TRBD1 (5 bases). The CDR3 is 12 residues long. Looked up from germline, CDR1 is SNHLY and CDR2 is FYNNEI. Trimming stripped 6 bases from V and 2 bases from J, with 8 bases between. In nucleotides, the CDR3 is TGTGCCAGCAGGACAGCAGCCTACGAGCAGTACTTC. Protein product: CASRTAAYEQYF. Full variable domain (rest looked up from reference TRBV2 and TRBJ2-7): EPEVTQTPSHQVTQMGQEVILRCVPISNHLYFYWYRQILGQKVEFLVSFYNNEISEKSEIFDDQFSVERPDGSNFTLKIRSTKLEDSAMYFCASRTAAYEQYFGPGTRLTVT.

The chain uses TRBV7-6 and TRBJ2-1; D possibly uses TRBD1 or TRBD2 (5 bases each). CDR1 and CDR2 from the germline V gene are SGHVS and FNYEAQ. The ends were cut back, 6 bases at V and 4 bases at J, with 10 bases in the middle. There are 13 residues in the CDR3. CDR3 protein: CASSPGSYNEQFF. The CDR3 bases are TGTGCCAGCAGTCCAGGGAGTTACAATGAGCAGTTCTTC.

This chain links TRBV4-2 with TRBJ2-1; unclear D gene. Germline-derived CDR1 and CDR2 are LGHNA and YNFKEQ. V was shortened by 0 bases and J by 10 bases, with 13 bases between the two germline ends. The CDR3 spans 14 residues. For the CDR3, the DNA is TGTGCCAGCAGCCAAGACCGCTTGATGCGGGAGCAGTTCTTC. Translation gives CASSQDRLMREQFF.

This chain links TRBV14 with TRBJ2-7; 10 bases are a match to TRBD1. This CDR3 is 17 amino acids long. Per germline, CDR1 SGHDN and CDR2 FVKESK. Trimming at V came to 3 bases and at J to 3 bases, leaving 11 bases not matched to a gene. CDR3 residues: CASSHLTGGGADYEQYF. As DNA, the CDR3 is TGTGCCAGCAGCCATTTGACAGGGGGCGGAGCCGACTACGAGCAGTACTTC.

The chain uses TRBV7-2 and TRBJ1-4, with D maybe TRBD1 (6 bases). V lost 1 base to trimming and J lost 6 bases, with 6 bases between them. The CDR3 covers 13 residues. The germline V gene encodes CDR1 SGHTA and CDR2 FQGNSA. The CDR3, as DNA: TGTGCCAGCAGCTTAGGGACAGATGAAAAACTGTTTTTT. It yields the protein CASSLGTDEKLFF.

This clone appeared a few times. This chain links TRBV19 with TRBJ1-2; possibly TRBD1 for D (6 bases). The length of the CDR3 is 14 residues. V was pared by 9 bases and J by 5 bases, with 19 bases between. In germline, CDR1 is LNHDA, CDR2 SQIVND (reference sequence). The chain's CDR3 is CASLGTRIPYGYTF. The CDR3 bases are TGTGCCAGCCTAGGGACACGGATCCCTTATGGCTACACCTTC.

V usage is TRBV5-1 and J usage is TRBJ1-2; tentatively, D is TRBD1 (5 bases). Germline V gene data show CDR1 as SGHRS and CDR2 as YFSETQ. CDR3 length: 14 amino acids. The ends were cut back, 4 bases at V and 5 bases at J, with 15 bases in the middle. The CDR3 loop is CASSLREASYGYTF. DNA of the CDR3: TGCGCCAGCAGCCTCAGGGAGGCAAGTTATGGCTACACCTTC. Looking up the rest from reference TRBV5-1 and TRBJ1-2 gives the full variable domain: KAGVTQTPRYLIKTRGQQVTLSCSPISGHRSVSWYQQTPGQGLQFLFEYFSETQRNKGNFPGRFSGRQFSNSRSEMNVSTLELGDSALYLCASSLREASYGYTFGSGTRLTVV.

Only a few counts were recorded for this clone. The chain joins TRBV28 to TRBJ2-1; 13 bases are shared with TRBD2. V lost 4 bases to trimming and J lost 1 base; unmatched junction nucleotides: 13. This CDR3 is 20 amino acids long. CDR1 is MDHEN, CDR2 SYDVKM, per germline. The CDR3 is CASSYPSGTSGTPSYNEQFF. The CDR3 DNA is TGTGCCAGCAGTTACCCATCCGGGACTAGCGGGACTCCTTCCTACAATGAGCAGTTCTTC.

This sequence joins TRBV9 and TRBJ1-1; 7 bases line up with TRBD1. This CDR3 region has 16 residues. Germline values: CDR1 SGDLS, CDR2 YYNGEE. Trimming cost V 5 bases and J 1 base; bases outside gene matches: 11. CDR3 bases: TGTGCCAGCAGTGGAAGGGGGCGCGTCGAGAACACTGAAGCTTTCTTT. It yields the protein CASSGRGRVENTEAFF.

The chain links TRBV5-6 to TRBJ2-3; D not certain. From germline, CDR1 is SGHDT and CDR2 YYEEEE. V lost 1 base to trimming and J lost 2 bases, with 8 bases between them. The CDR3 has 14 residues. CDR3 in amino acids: CASSLLSYTDTQYF. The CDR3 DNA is TGTGCCAGCAGCTTGTTGTCCTACACAGATACGCAGTATTTT. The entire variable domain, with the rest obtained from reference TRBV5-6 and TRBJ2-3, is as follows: DAGVTQSPTHLIKTRGQQVTLRCSPKSGHDTVSWYQQALGQGPQFIFQYYEEEERQRGNFPDRFSGHQFPNYSSELNVNALLLGDSALYLCASSLLSYTDTQYFGPGTRLTVL.

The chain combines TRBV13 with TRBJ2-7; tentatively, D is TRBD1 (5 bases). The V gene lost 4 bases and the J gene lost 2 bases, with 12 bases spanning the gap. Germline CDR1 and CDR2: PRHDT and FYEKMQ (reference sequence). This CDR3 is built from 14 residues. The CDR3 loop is CASSSRGRPYEQYF. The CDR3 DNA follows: TGTGCCAGCAGCTCTAGGGGCCGACCCTACGAGCAGTACTTC.

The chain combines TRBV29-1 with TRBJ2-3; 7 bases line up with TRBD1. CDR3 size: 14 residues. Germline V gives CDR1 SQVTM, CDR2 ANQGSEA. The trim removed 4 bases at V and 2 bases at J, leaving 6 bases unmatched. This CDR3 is CSVAPTGNTDTQYF. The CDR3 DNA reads TGCAGCGTTGCCCCGACAGGGAACACAGATACGCAGTATTTT.

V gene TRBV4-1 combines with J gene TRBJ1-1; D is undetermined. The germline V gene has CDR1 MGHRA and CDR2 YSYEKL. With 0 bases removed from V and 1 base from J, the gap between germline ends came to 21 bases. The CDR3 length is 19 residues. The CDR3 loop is CASSQDTGLRYNGNTEAFF. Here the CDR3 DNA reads TGCGCCAGCAGCCAAGATACCGGGCTCCGGTATAATGGGAACACTGAAGCTTTCTTT.

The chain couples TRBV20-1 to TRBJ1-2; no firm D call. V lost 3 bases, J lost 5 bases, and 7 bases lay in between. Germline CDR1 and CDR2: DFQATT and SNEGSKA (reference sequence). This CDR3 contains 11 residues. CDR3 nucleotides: TGCAGTGCTAGGGCTGGGTATGGCTACACCTTC. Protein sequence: CSARAGYGYTF.

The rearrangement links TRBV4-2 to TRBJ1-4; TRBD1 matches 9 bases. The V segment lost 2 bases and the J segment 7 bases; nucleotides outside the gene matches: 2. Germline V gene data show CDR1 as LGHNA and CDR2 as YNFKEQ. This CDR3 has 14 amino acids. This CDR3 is CASSQNRGREKLFF. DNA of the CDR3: TGTGCCAGCAGCCAAAACAGGGGGCGTGAAAAACTGTTTTTT.

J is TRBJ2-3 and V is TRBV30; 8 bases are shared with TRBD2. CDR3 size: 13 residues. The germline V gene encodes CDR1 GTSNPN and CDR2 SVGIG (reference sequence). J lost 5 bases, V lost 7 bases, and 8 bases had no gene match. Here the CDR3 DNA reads TGTGCCTACACACGGGGGGGACGAGATACGCAGTATTTT. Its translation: CAYTRGGRDTQYF.

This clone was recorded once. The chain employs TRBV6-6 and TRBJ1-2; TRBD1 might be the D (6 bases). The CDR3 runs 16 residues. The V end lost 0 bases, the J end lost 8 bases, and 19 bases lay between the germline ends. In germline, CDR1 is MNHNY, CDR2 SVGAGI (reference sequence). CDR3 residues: CASSYSTGGRAIGYTF. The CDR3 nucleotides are TGTGCCAGCAGTTACTCGACAGGTGGTAGGGCGATCGGCTACACCTTC.

The CDR3 sequence is CASSSDPGTGVTGELFF. The CDR3 nucleotides read TGTGCCAGTAGTTCTGACCCCGGGACAGGAGTCACCGGGGAGCTGTTTTTT. The chain combines TRBV19 with TRBJ2-2, with 8 nucleotides matching TRBD1. The CDR3 extends over 17 amino acids. Losses at the gene ends were 5 bases for V and 4 bases for J; bases not matched to a gene: 12. Per the germline V gene, CDR1 is LNHDA and CDR2 is SQIVND (reference sequence).

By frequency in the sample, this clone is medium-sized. CDR3 bases: TGTGCCATCAGTGGCTGGCAGGGGCCGTATAGGAACACTGAAGCTTTCTTT. Its translation: CAISGWQGPYRNTEAFF. The rearrangement links TRBV10-3 to TRBJ1-1; the D gene is possibly TRBD1 (6 bases). Per germline, CDR1 ENHRY and CDR2 SYGVKD. The CDR3 is 17 residues long. Trimming took off 4 bases at V and 1 base at J, with 19 bases between the two ends.

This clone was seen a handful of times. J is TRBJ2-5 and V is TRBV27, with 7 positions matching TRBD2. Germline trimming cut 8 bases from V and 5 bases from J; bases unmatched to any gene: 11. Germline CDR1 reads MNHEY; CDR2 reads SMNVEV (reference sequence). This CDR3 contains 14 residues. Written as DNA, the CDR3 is TGTGCCAGCGCCGAACTGGGAGGGAGGGAGACCCAGTACTTC. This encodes CASAELGGRETQYF.

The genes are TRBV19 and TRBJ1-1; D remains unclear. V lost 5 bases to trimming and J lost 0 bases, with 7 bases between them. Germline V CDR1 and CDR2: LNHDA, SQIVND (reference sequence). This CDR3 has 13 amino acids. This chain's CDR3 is CASSLSMNTEAFF. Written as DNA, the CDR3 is TGTGCCAGTAGTCTCAGCATGAACACTGAAGCTTTCTTT.

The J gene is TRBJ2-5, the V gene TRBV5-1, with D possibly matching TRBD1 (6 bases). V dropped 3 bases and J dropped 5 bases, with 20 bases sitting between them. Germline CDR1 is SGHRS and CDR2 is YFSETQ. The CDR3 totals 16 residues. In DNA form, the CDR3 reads TGCGCCAGCAGCTCATCCTGGAGCGCAAGGGGGGAGACCCAGTACTTC. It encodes CASSSSWSARGETQYF.

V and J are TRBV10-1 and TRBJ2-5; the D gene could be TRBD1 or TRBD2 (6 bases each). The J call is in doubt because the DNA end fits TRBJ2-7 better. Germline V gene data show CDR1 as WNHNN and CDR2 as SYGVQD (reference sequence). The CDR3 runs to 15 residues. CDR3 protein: CASSSGAGTPYEQYF. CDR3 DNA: TGCGCCAGCAGTTCGGGGGCAGGGACCCCCTACGAGCAGTACTTC.

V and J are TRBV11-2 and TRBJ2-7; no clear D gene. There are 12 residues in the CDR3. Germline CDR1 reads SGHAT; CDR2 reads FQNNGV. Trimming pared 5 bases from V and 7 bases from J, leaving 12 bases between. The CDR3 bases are TGTGCCAGCAGCAAAGTCGAAGGGGAGCAGTACTTC. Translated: CASSKVEGEQYF. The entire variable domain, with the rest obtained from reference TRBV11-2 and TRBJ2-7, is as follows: EAGVAQSPRYKIIEKRQSVAFWCNPISGHATLYWYQQILGQGPKLLIQFQNNGVVDDSQLPKDRFSAERLKGVDSTLKIQPAKLEDSAVYLCASSKVEGEQYFGPGTRLTVT.

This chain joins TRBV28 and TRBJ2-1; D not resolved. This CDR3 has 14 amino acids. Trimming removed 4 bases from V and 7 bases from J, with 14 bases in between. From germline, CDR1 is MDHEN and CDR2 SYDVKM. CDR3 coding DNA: TGTGCCAGCAGTTCCCCGCCCCGGGCGAATGAGCAGTTCTTC. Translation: CASSSPPRANEQFF.

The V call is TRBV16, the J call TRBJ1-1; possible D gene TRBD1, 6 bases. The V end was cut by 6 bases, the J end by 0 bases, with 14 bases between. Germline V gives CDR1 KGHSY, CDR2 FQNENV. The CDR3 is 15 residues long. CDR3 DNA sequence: TGTGCCAGCAGTCCGACAGGAGATATGAACACTGAAGCTTTCTTT. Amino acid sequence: CASSPTGDMNTEAFF.